This TCR beta chain comes out of a study of cytomegalovirus exposure and HLA in healthy donors. Trimming stripped 2 bases from V and 3 bases from J, with 14 bases between. Germline V gene sequence: CDR1 SGHDN, CDR2 FVKESK. The CDR3 is 15 residues long. Vbeta (60) and Jbeta (13) primers were used in the PCR. TCRdb's copy holds only in-frame clones and misses some; the assay was immunoSEQ multiplex PCR. The repertoire table contains some 200,000 clones. V usage is TRBV14 and J usage is TRBJ2-7, with a possible D match to TRBD2 (6 bases). Material: PBMCs. The sequence was obtained from a boy aged 5-17 years in good health and CMV-seronegative. The CDR3 reads CASSQQGLRFYEQYF. CDR3 nucleotide sequence: TGTGCCAGCAGCCAACAGGGACTGAGATTCTACGAGCAGTACTTC.